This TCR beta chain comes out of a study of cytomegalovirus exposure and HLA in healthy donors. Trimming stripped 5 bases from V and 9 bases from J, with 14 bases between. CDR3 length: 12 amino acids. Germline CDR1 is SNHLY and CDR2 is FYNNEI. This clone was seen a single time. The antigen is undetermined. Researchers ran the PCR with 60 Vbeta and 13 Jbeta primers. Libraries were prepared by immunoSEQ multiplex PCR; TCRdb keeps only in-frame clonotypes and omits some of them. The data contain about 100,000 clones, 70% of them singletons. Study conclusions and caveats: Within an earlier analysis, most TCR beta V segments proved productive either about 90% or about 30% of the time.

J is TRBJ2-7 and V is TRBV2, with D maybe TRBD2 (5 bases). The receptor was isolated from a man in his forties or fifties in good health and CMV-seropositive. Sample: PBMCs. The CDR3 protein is CASSTTGKAQYF. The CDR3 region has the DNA TGTGCCAGCAGTACGACGGGGAAGGCGCAGTACTTC.